Sequencing of this T cell receptor (beta chain) was carried out in a study of blood T cell repertoires in COVID-19 (dated by TCRdb to 2018 to 2020). Notes on the research overall: Samples from collaborators originated in the United States, Italy and Spain and spanned both the acute and convalescent phases of COVID-19. The material from the prospective study consisted of cDNA or gDNA derived from T cells, B-cell-depleted T cells, or PBMCs. Deeply sampled blood TCRbeta repertoires from subjects exposed to, actively infected with, or recovered from COVID-19 were included in the dataset. The repertoires were released in a freely available public database intended as a resource for research on the immune response to SARS-CoV-2. Samples came from the ongoing ImmuneRACE study (first 160 participants) plus 1,254 subjects from 6 global collaborators. Sample metadata almost always included a de-identified subject ID, COVID-19 status, age in years and sex. Where HLA class I and class II types were available, the types were taken from metadata supplied by the sample provider, not from assay-based typing.

TCRbeta CDR3 regions were amplified from genomic DNA using the immunoSEQ Assay, a bias-controlled multiplex PCR. The source study handled its data this way. Nucleated cell counts per sample were estimated from amplification of reference gene primers within the assay. To quantify the absolute abundance of each unique TCRbeta CDR3 rearrangement, sequence reads were collapsed and filtered. For each sample, productive Simpson clonality was calculated as the square root of Simpson's diversity index across productive rearrangements. In TCRdb, the immuneACCESS table is reduced to in-frame sequences with V and J assigned. These tables do not hold every clone; where another copy was compared, an unresolved V gene accounts for under half, and the others remain unexplained. Clone size and V and J calls were adopted from that table, with D and trimming inferred from the DNA. A total of some 110,000 clones appear in this sample, approximately 90% of them only once. The top ten hold roughly 1.9% of the sample.

A note on this clone: Its antigen specificity is not known. Per-nucleotide qualities are absent, and no much larger clonotype sits a single base away.

The collaborating institutions used their own protocols to collect whole blood in K2EDTA tubes. For TCRbeta analysis, collaborators shipped samples in one of three forms: frozen whole blood, isolated PBMCs, or DNA extracted from either of those sample types. Deletion took 4 bases off V and 5 bases off J, with a span of 11 bases between the germline ends. The CDR3 holds 12 amino acids from the cysteine to the phenylalanine. Only the CDR3 DNA is retained, 36 bases long and in frame from the first base. For CDR1 and CDR2, the germline V gene lists SQVTM and ANQGSEA. The paper as a whole reports these results and caveats: How much clinical and demographic metadata was included differed by source and by participant, and the metadata was provided uncurated.

The source material was peripheral blood. The sequence was obtained from a human donor with active COVID-19. The donor label of this sample is uncertain. The chain links TRBV29-1 with TRBJ1-1, with TRBD1 perhaps the D gene, on 5 matching bases. The CDR3 reads CSVVRGRTEAFF. The DNA sequence is as follows: TGCAGCGTTGTTCGGGGGAGGACTGAAGCTTTCTTT.